Listed below are T cell receptor beta chains from one sample, sequenced in a study of technical replicates of blood from a handful of donors. Clones were read by immunoSEQ multiplex PCR, and TCRdb kept only the in-frame ones, dropping some. The sample contains some 80,000 clones, 96% of which appear only once. Input material: T cells isolated from PBMCs. The receptor source for this set is a human donor in good health. The conserved cysteine and the conserved F or W are not part of the CDR3 here. Each record gives: V gene, J gene, CDR3 protein.

V: TRBV7-2; J: TRBJ2-7; CDR3: ASSLAYYEQY
V: TRBV2; J: TRBJ2-2; CDR3: ASRRSAGYTGELF
V: TRBV10-3; J: TRBJ2-7; CDR3: AIMDTSYEQY
V: TRBV28; J: TRBJ2-7; CDR3: ASNIPGQGASEQY
V: TRBV5-1; J: TRBJ2-5; CDR3: ASSLETSGQETQY
V: TRBV18; J: TRBJ2-5; CDR3: ASSSILAGEETQY
V: TRBV4-3; J: TRBJ1-4; CDR3: ASSQDAGSNEKLF
V: TRBV10-3; J: TRBJ2-7; CDR3: AISGTTGGRERYEQY
V: TRBV27; J: TRBJ2-7; CDR3: ASSLYGLIPSYEQY
V: TRBV7-7; J: TRBJ2-1; CDR3: ASSKLAGGHNEQF
V: TRBV10-3; J: TRBJ2-1; CDR3: AIGTSGNNEQF
V: TRBV4-3; J: TRBJ1-3; CDR3: ASSTQPTGEGNTIY
V: TRBV2; J: TRBJ2-1; CDR3: ATQMEDEQF
V: TRBV18; J: TRBJ1-1; CDR3: ASSPFLQGATEAF
V: TRBV9; J: TRBJ1-2; CDR3: ASSVGSSMGYT
V: TRBV21-1; J: TRBJ2-7; CDR3: AKPPGTYEQY
V: TRBV5-1; J: TRBJ1-5; CDR3: ASSWDGGTNQPQH
V: TRBV7-3; J: TRBJ1-2; CDR3: ASSPDGGTSYGYT
V: TRBV30; J: TRBJ1-5; CDR3: AWSQQGNQPQH
V: TRBV5-6; J: TRBJ2-7; CDR3: ASSLDGGRPYEQY
V: TRBV6-1; J: TRBJ2-7; CDR3: ASRDRAYPTYEQY
V: TRBV27; J: TRBJ2-7; CDR3: ASSPPSRGVFHEQY
V: TRBV6-5; J: TRBJ1-3; CDR3: ASSSGFSGNTIY
V: TRBV2; J: TRBJ2-2; CDR3: ASSEPTPGQGALTGELF
V: TRBV6-6; J: TRBJ1-5; CDR3: ASIMTPLEPQH
V: TRBV27; J: TRBJ2-4; CDR3: ASSYKRQGAKNIQY
V: TRBV9; J: TRBJ2-3; CDR3: ASSVGQNFVDTQY
V: TRBV28; J: TRBJ1-1; CDR3: ASSSHWTYAVLNTEAF
V: TRBV5-8; J: TRBJ2-2; CDR3: ASSWGLAANTGELF
V: TRBV28; J: TRBJ1-5; CDR3: ASSLFGGVNQPQH
V: TRBV2; J: TRBJ2-5; CDR3: ASSGQGSETQY
V: TRBV2; J: TRBJ1-2; CDR3: ASSESGSRYGYT
V: TRBV11-3; J: TRBJ1-1; CDR3: ASGRQGTMNTEAF
V: TRBV2; J: TRBJ1-2; CDR3: ASSDGLNRVGNYT
V: TRBV30; J: TRBJ2-3; CDR3: AWSVSGGTDTQY
V: TRBV5-1; J: TRBJ2-1; CDR3: ASSEELAPLSHEQF
V: TRBV13; J: TRBJ2-3; CDR3: ASRQSSTDTQY
V: TRBV5-8; J: TRBJ1-1; CDR3: ASSLVGGAMNTEAF
V: TRBV6-1; J: TRBJ2-3; CDR3: ATEQGTDTDTQY
V: TRBV28; J: TRBJ2-5; CDR3: ASSLDRVQETQY
V: TRBV4-1; J: TRBJ2-3; CDR3: ASSRRRSPDTQY
V: TRBV5-4; J: TRBJ2-3; CDR3: ASSLAGQESQY